This T cell receptor (beta chain) was documented in a study of tissue T cells after allogeneic stem cell transplantation. General study points: This small cohort was clinically heterogeneous, and sampling depth was a limitation.

This CDR3 contains 19 residues. Clones were read by immunoSEQ multiplex PCR, and TCRdb kept only the in-frame ones, dropping some. The sample lists almost 7,500 clones, around 78% seen once, with roughly 14% in the top ten. All graft-versus-host disease patients had gastrointestinal involvement and received several lines of directed therapy. This clone was seen only a few times. Antigen specificity is unknown. The sequence came from an older male patient with steroid-refractory graft-versus-host disease after an allogeneic stem cell transplant. These T cells may partly come from the graft donor. This chain connects TRBV1 to TRBJ1-4. TRBV1 is assigned pseudogene status. The source material was skin, sampled at autopsy. The CDR3, as DNA: TGCACCAGCAGCCAAGGTCAACAGGGAGGAGGTTCAACTAATGAAAAACTGTTTTTT. It translates to CTSSQGQQGGGSTNEKLFF.